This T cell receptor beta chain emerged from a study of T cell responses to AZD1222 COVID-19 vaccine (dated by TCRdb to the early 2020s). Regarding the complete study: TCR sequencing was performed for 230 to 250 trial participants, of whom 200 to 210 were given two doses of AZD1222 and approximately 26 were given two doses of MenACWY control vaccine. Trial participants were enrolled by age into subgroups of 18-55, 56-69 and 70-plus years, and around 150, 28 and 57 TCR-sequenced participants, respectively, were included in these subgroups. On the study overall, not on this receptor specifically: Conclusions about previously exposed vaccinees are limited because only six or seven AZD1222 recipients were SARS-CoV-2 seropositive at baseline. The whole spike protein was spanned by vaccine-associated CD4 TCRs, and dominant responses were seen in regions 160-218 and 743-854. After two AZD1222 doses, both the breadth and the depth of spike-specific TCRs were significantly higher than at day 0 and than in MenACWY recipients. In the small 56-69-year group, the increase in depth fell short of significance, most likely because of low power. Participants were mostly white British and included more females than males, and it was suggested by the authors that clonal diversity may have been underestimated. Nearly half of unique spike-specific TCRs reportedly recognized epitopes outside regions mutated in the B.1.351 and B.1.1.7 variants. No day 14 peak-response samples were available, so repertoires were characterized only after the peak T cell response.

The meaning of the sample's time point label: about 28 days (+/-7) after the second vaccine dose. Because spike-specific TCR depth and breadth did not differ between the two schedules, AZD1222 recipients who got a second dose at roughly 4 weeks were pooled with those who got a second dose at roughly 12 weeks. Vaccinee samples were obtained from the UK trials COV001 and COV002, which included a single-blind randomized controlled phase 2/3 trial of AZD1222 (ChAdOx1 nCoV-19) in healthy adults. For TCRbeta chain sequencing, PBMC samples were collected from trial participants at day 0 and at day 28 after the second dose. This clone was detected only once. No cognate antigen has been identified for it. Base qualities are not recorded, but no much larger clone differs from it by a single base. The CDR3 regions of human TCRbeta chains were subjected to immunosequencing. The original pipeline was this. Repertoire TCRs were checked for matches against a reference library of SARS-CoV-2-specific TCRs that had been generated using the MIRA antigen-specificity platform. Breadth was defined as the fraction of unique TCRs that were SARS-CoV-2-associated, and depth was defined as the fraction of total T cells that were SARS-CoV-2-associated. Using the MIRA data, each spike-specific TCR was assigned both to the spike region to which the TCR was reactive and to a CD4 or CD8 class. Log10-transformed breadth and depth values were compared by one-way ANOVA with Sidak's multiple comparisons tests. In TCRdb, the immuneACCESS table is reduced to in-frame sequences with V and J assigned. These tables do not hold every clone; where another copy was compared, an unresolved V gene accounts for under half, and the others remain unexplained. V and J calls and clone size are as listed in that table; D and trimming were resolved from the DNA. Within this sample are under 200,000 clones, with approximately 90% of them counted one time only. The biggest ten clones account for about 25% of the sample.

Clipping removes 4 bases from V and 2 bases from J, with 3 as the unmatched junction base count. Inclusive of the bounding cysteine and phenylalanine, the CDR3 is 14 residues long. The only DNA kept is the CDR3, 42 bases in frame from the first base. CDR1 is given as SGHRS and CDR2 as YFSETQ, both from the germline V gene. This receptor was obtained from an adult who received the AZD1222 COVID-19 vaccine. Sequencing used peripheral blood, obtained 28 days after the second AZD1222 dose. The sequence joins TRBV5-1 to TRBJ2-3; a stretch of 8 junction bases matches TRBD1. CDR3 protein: CASSRGQATDTQYF. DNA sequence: TGCGCCAGCAGCCGGGGACAGGCCACAGATACGCAGTATTTT.